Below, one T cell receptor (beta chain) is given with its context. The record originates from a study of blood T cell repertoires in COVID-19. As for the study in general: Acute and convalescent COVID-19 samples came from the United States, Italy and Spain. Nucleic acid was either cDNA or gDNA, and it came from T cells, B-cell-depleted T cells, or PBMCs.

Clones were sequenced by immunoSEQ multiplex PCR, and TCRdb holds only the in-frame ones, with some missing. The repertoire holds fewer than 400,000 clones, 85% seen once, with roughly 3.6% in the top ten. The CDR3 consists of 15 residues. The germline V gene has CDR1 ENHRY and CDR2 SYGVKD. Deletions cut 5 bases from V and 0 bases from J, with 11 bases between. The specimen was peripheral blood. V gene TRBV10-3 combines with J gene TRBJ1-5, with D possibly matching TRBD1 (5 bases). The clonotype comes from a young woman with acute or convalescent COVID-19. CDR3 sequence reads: CAISRTPDSNQPQHF. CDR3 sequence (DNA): TGTGCCATCAGTCGGACACCCGATAGCAATCAGCCCCAGCATTTT.